Sequencing of this T cell receptor beta chain was carried out in a study of blood T cells in healthy people across ages. On this clonotype: Antigen unknown.

The CDR3 is 15 residues long. CDR1 SEHNR and CDR2 FQNEAQ come from the germline V gene (reference sequence). Trimming took 5 bases from V and 2 from J, leaving 15 bases between them. Whole-study findings and limits: PBMC samples, being unsorted, prevented any conclusive comparison of naive and antigen-experienced cells.

Primers used in a second PCR of roughly 6 to 12 cycles were a sample-barcoded 5' primer and a J-beta primer mix. TCRdb passed the 5' RACE reads through MiXCR, listing each CDR3 protein once. The sample carries some 750,000 distinct CDR3 sequences, about a fifth recorded once. Sequenced input: blood. The receptor was isolated from a man in his 70s in good health. This chain links TRBV7-9 with TRBJ1-2, with D possibly being TRBD1 (5 bases). In DNA, the CDR3 is TGTGCCAGCAGCGGAACCCTCGGGGCCAACTATGGCTACACCTTC. Protein: CASSGTLGANYGYTF.